This is a list of T cell receptor beta chains from one sample in a study of identical twins. MiXCR was run by TCRdb on the 5' RACE reads, yielding one entry per CDR3 protein. The repertoire holds 250,000 or so distinct CDR3 sequences, with 6.5% to 9% as singletons. These data also formed part of another study, on yellow fever vaccine responses in identical twins.

Material for sequencing was CD8+ T cells sorted from blood. These receptors all come from a woman aged 18-35 years in good health. CDR3s include the opening cysteine and the closing phenylalanine or tryptophan. A D gene is named only where the DNA matches it firmly. Clone size is given for some rows only: seen once, a few or many times, or a class if the clone is expanded.

DNA: TGCAGCGTTGCGGGACCCCACAGAAGGGAGCAGTACTTC
CDR3: CSVAGPHRREQYF
length: 13
size: many
J: TRBJ2-7
D: .
V: TRBV29-1

DNA: TGTGCCAGCATTTCGAGCCAAGAGACCCAGTACTTC
CDR3: CASISSQETQYF
length: 12
size: few
J: TRBJ2-5
D: .
V: TRBV2

DNA: TGTGCCACCAGTGATTTTAGCCCCTATGGGGGGGAGCTGTTTTTT
CDR3: CATSDFSPYGGELFF
length: 15
size: few
J: TRBJ2-2
D: .
V: TRBV24-1

DNA: TGCAGCGTTGAAGATCCAACTCTAGGGCGGACAGATACGCAGTATTTT
CDR3: CSVEDPTLGRTDTQYF
length: 16
size: many
J: TRBJ2-3
D: .
V: TRBV29-1

DNA: TGCGCCAGGATACAGGGGTTGAACATCGGGGAGCTGTTTTTT
CDR3: CARIQGLNIGELFF
length: 14
size: many
J: TRBJ2-2
D: TRBD1
V: TRBV5-1

DNA: TGCAGTGCGTACTTGCGGCACACTGAAGCTTTCTTT
CDR3: CSAYLRHTEAFF
length: 12
size: many
J: TRBJ1-1
D: .
V: TRBV20-1

DNA: TGTGCCAGCAGCGGCGCGGGGGAGGGCGCAGATACGCAGTATTTT
CDR3: CASSGAGEGADTQYF
length: 15
size: few
J: TRBJ2-3
D: TRBD2
V: TRBV5-5

DNA: TGTGCCAGCAGCTCGAGGACAGGGGAATATGGCTACACCTTC
CDR3: CASSSRTGEYGYTF
length: 14
size: few
J: TRBJ1-2
D: TRBD1
V: TRBV7-2

DNA: TGTGCCAGTAGTATGGGCCTAGCGGGAGATTTTAAGTACTTC
CDR3: CASSMGLAGDFKYF
length: 14
size: few
J: TRBJ2-5
D: TRBD2
V: TRBV19

DNA: TGCAGTGCAGAGGAGGGGATACGGACCGGGGAGCTGTTTTTT
CDR3: CSAEEGIRTGELFF
length: 14
size: few
J: TRBJ2-2
D: .
V: TRBV20-1

DNA: TGTGCCAGCAGTGAGGCTTTAGGGCCCGGGGAGCTGTTTTTT
CDR3: CASSEALGPGELFF
length: 14
size: many
J: TRBJ2-2
D: .
V: TRBV25-1

DNA: TGTGCCAGCAGCTTACTACTAGCGGGAGAAACCCCACACAATGAGCAGTTCTTC
CDR3: CASSLLLAGETPHNEQFF
length: 18
size: few
J: TRBJ2-1
D: TRBD2
V: TRBV11-2

DNA: TGCGCCAGCAGCCCGCCTCTCCTAGCACCCCAGTACTTC
CDR3: CASSPPLLAPQYF
length: 13
size: few
J: TRBJ2-5
D: .
V: TRBV4-1

DNA: TGTGCCAGCACTGGGGACAGTACAGATACGCAGTATTTT
CDR3: CASTGDSTDTQYF
length: 13
size: .
J: TRBJ2-3
D: TRBD1
V: TRBV2